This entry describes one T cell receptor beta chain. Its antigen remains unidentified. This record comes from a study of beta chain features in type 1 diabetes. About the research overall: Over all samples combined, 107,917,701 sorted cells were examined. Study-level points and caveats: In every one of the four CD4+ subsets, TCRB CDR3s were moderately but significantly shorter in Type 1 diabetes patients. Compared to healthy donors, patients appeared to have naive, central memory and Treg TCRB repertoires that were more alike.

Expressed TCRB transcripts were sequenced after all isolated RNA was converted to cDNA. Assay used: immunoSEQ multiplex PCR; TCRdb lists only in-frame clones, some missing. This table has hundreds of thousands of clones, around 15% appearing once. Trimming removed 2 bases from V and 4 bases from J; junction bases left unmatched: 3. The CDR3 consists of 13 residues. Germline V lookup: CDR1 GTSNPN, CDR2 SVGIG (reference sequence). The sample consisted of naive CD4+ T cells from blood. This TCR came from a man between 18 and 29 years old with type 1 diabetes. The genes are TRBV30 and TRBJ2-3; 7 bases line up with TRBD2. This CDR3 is CAWSIAGADTQYF. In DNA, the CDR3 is TGTGCCTGGAGTATCGCGGGGGCAGATACGCAGTATTTT.